This TCR beta chain was retrieved from a study of cytomegalovirus exposure and HLA in healthy donors. Study-wide results and limits: Apart from CMV serostatus, no immune exposure information was available. The authors listed 164 TCR beta chains as cytomegalovirus-associated.

The PCR ran on 60 Vbeta and 13 Jbeta primers. Assay: immunoSEQ multiplex PCR; the TCRdb copy retains only in-frame clones and omits some. The sample includes more than 90,000 clones. For this clone: The antigen is undetermined.

The CDR3 runs to 15 residues. Germline V gene lookup returns CDR1 SEHNR and CDR2 FQNEAQ (reference sequence). The J segment lost 4 bases and the V segment lost 7 bases, leaving 10 bases of the junction unmatched. The receptor's source is a man aged 25-45 years in good health and CMV-seronegative. Sequenced: PBMCs. The chain employs TRBV7-9 and TRBJ2-1, with TRBD1 identical over 7 bases. The chain's CDR3 is CASTGGQSTYNEQFF. Here the CDR3 DNA reads TGTGCCAGCACAGGGGGACAGAGCACTTACAATGAGCAGTTCTTC.